These T cell receptor beta chains were read from a single sample in a study of T cell repertoires in cytomegalovirus infection. TCRdb reprocessed the reads via MiXCR and lists one record per CDR3 protein. The sample has around 450,000 distinct CDR3 sequences, 30% to 40% seen once. The specimen sequenced was PBMCs. The receptors were gathered from a human donor in good health (CMV status not recorded). Some clones in this sample may be carry-over from other donors' samples. The CDR3 runs from the conserved cysteine through the conserved F or W. D genes are given only for firm matches. Clone size is given for some rows only: seen once, a few or many times, or a class if the clone is expanded.

CDR3	DNA	V	J	D	size
CASSFASEYNEQFF	TGTGCCAGCAGCTTCGCTAGCGAGTACAATGAGCAGTTCTTC	TRBV7-9	TRBJ2-1	NA	few
CASSTQRGPYEQYF	TGTGCCAGCAGCACCCAGCGGGGGCCCTACGAGCAGTACTTC	TRBV7-2	TRBJ2-7	TRBD2	many
CASSRQTGNTEAFF	TGCGCCAGCAGTCGTCAGACAGGGAACACTGAAGCTTTCTTT	TRBV23-1	TRBJ1-1	NA	NA
CASSLETASSYEQYF	TGTGCCAGCAGCTTAGAGACCGCCAGCTCCTACGAGCAGTACTTC	TRBV7-6	TRBJ2-7	NA	few
CASSLEGSAGNTIYF	TGTGCCAGCAGCTTAGAGGGGTCGGCCGGGAACACCATATATTTT	TRBV7-8	TRBJ1-3	NA	NA
CASSLDRGRSYEQYF	TGTGCCAGCTCCCTGGACAGGGGGCGCTCCTACGAGCAGTACTTC	TRBV18	TRBJ2-7	TRBD1	NA
CASSRRGPYGYTF	TGTGCCAGCAGCCGCAGGGGGCCCTATGGCTACACCTTC	TRBV7-2	TRBJ1-2	TRBD1	NA
CASSFLPGEDQATNEKLFF	TGTGCCAGCAGTTTTCTTCCGGGCGAGGATCAGGCAACTAATGAAAAACTGTTTTTT	TRBV7-8	TRBJ1-4	NA	many
CASSLRQGAGTEAFF	TGTGCCAGCAGCTTGAGGCAGGGGGCGGGCACTGAAGCTTTCTTT	TRBV7-8	TRBJ1-1	TRBD1	many
CAISDQGLTGNTIYF	TGTGCCATCAGTGATCAGGGATTAACCGGAAACACCATATATTTT	TRBV10-3	TRBJ1-3	NA	NA
CASSQSHPGFGFGELFF	TGCGCCAGCAGTCAATCACATCCCGGGTTCGGTTTCGGGGAGCTGTTTTTT	TRBV23-1	TRBJ2-2	NA	few
CASSYFPPTSGNTDTQYF	TGTGCCAGCAGTTACTTCCCCCCTACTAGCGGAAACACAGATACGCAGTATTTT	TRBV6-5	TRBJ2-3	TRBD2	few
CASSPDSRGTGELFF	TGTGCCAGCAGTCCGGACAGCCGAGGCACCGGGGAGCTGTTTTTT	TRBV12-3/TRBV12-4	TRBJ2-2	NA	NA
CASRIQGTGANVLTF	TGTGCCAGCAGAATCCAGGGTACAGGGGCCAACGTCCTGACTTTC	TRBV6-6	TRBJ2-6	NA	NA
CASSSNPLAREETQYF	TGTGCCAGCAGTTCGAATCCGCTCGCGAGGGAAGAGACCCAGTACTTC	TRBV6-2/TRBV6-3	TRBJ2-5	NA	NA
CASSERQHSNQPQHF	TGTGCCAGCAGCGAGCGACAACATAGCAATCAGCCCCAGCATTTT	TRBV7-2	TRBJ1-5	NA	NA
CASSLRWGNTEAFF	TGTGCCAGCAGCTTACGGTGGGGGAACACTGAAGCTTTCTTT	TRBV7-2	TRBJ1-1	NA	NA
CASNEGQARNQPQHF	TGTGCCAGCAACGAGGGACAGGCTAGAAATCAGCCCCAGCATTTT	TRBV6-6	TRBJ1-5	TRBD1	NA
CASSSNTGEDTEALF	TGCGCCAGCAGCTCGAATACAGGGGAAGACACTGAAGCTTTATTT	TRBV5-1	TRBJ1-1	TRBD1	NA
CSGGGPETQYF	TGCAGTGGGGGGGGGCCTGAGACCCAGTACTTC	TRBV20-1	TRBJ2-5	NA	NA
CASSSPEGMVNEKLFF	TGTGCCAGCAGTTCGCCCGAGGGGATGGTTAATGAAAAACTGTTTTTT	TRBV6-2/TRBV6-3	TRBJ1-4	NA	NA
CASSYAAGDTQYF	TGTGCCAGCAGTTACGCGGCCGGGGATACGCAGTATTTT	TRBV6-6	TRBJ2-3	NA	few
CVSSYGQGGTEAFF	TGCGTCAGCAGCTACGGACAGGGCGGCACTGAAGCTTTCTTT	TRBV5-1	TRBJ1-1	TRBD1	once
CASSRTGSIGYTF	TGTGCCAGCAGCCGGACAGGGAGTATTGGCTACACCTTC	TRBV7-2	TRBJ1-2	TRBD1	NA
CASSLRAAAANYGYTF	TGTGCCAGCAGCTTAAGGGCCGCGGCGGCTAACTATGGCTACACCTTC	TRBV7-2	TRBJ1-2	NA	many
CASRGTGKINYGYTF	TGTGCCAGCAGAGGAACAGGAAAGATTAACTATGGCTACACCTTC	TRBV6-2/TRBV6-3	TRBJ1-2	NA	NA
CASSENRVRGPNTEAFF	TGTGCCAGCAGTGAAAACCGGGTTCGCGGCCCGAACACTGAAGCTTTCTTT	TRBV2	TRBJ1-1	NA	NA
CSGTGTGELFF	TGCAGCGGTACAGGGACCGGGGAGCTGTTTTTT	TRBV29-1	TRBJ2-2	NA	NA
CASSLGLAVFGDTQYF	TGTGCCAGCAGCTTGGGACTAGCCGTTTTTGGAGATACGCAGTATTTT	TRBV7-2	TRBJ2-3	TRBD2	many
CASSLVLGGETQYF	TGTGCCAGCAGCTTAGTATTGGGCGGGGAGACCCAGTACTTC	TRBV7-2	TRBJ2-5	NA	NA
CASSFWVGNEQFF	TGTGCCAGCAGTTTCTGGGTGGGCAATGAGCAGTTCTTC	TRBV12-3/TRBV12-4	TRBJ2-1	NA	NA
CASSNQGGQPQHF	TGTGCCAGCAGCAATCAGGGAGGTCAGCCCCAGCATTTT	TRBV5-6	TRBJ1-5	NA	few
CASSQEGVANTGELFF	TGCGCCAGCAGCCAAGAAGGAGTAGCGAACACCGGGGAGCTGTTTTTT	TRBV4-3	TRBJ2-2	NA	few
CASSRAGGDTDTQYF	TGTGCCAGCAGCAGAGCGGGGGGTGACACAGATACGCAGTATTTT	TRBV11-2	TRBJ2-3	TRBD2	many
CASRKTQGGSYEQYF	TGTGCCAGCAGAAAAACCCAGGGGGGCTCCTACGAGCAGTACTTC	TRBV6-5	TRBJ2-7	NA	NA
CASSLKIRGRTGAFF	TGCGCCAGCAGCCTGAAAATCAGGGGGCGGACCGGAGCTTTCTTT	TRBV4-1	TRBJ1-1	TRBD1	few
CASSSMYRGSVYEQYF	TGTGCCAGCAGTTCCATGTACAGGGGGTCTGTATACGAGCAGTACTTC	TRBV6-1	TRBJ2-7	TRBD1	NA
CAISESGGSNSNQPQHF	TGTGCCATCAGTGAGTCAGGTGGTAGTAATAGCAATCAGCCCCAGCATTTT	TRBV10-3	TRBJ1-5	NA	few
CASSRGQRLPDTQYF	TGTGCCAGCAGTCGGGGACAGAGGCTACCAGATACGCAGTATTTT	TRBV27	TRBJ2-3	TRBD1	NA
CASSQDRTAYEQYF	TGCGCCAGCAGCCAAGACCGGACAGCTTACGAGCAGTACTTC	TRBV4-1	TRBJ2-7	NA	few
CASSLAGQGGQFF	TGTGCCAGCAGTTTAGCGGGACAGGGTGGGCAGTTCTTC	TRBV12-3/TRBV12-4	TRBJ2-1	TRBD1	many
CASSFMVSNEQFF	TGTGCCAGCAGCTTTATGGTTTCCAATGAGCAGTTCTTC	TRBV7-2	TRBJ2-1	NA	many
CASRPAGAMNTEAFF	TGTGCCAGCAGACCCGCGGGGGCAATGAACACTGAAGCTTTCTTT	TRBV6-5	TRBJ1-1	NA	NA
CASSPNRGALNEQFF	TGTGCCAGCTCACCTAACAGGGGGGCTTTAAATGAGCAGTTCTTC	TRBV18	TRBJ2-1	TRBD1	few
CASSEAQSFSF	TGTGCCAGCAGTGAAGCACAGTCCTTTTCCTTC	TRBV6-1	TRBJ2-1	NA	few
CASSWTGPSVDTQYF	TGTGCCAGTAGTTGGACAGGCCCATCCGTAGATACGCAGTATTTT	TRBV19	TRBJ2-3	TRBD1	NA
CASSPQTSGGLTVLAKNIQYF	TGCGCCAGCAGCCCCCAGACTAGCGGGGGGCTTACGGTACTAGCCAAAAACATTCAGTACTTC	TRBV4-3	TRBJ2-4	TRBD2	few
CAFLLLTSGANVLTF	TGTGCCTTCTTACTATTGACCTCTGGGGCCAACGTCCTGACTTTC	TRBV30	TRBJ2-6	NA	NA
CASSPPTGDDEQFF	TGTGCCAGCTCACCACCAACCGGTGACGATGAGCAGTTCTTC	TRBV18	TRBJ2-1	NA	once
CASSGAGRKYYGYTF	TGTGCCAGCAGTGGAGCGGGAAGAAAGTACTATGGCTACACCTTC	TRBV6-5	TRBJ1-2	NA	few
CAWRGQLEAGFTDTQYF	TGTGCCTGGAGGGGCCAACTAGAAGCGGGGTTCACAGATACGCAGTATTTT	TRBV30	TRBJ2-3	TRBD2	once
CATSNPGQGEAFF	TGTGCCACCAGCAACCCGGGACAGGGGGAAGCTTTCTTT	TRBV15	TRBJ1-1	TRBD1	NA